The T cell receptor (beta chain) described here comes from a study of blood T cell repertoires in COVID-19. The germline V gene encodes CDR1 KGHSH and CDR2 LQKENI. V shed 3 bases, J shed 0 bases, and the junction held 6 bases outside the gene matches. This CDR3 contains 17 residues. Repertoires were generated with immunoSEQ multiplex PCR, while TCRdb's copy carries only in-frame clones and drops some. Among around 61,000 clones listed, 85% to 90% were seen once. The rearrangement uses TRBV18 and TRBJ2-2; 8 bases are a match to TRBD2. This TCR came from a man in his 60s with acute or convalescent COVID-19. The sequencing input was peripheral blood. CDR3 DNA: TGTGCCAGCTCACCCAGAGGACTAGCCCCGAACACCGGGGAGCTGTTTTTT. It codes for CASSPRGLAPNTGELFF.